A selection of T cell receptor beta chains follows, all from one sample in a study of response to subunit inactivated influenza vaccine. TCRdb re-derived calls from the RT-PCR reads in MiXCR, one entry per CDR3 protein. This table holds roughly 500,000 distinct CDR3 sequences, 16% found once. The specimen comprised CD4+ T cells sorted from PBMCs, sampled roughly 24 months after vaccination. The receptors here all came from a man between 45 and 75 years old who received an inactivated influenza vaccine. The CDR3 runs from the conserved cysteine through the conserved F or W. D genes are given only for firm matches. Size is omitted from some rows. Given values are once, few, many or a class for expanded clones.

j_call	d_call	v_call	clone_size	cdr3_nt	cdr3_aa
TRBJ2-5	-	TRBV20-1	-	TGCAGTGCCACGTTCGGGTCGGGGGAAGAGACCCAGTACTTC	CSATFGSGEETQYF
TRBJ2-7	TRBD2	TRBV29-1	few	TGCAGCGTTGAAGGGGCTAGCGGGAGTATTCACGAGCAGTACTTC	CSVEGASGSIHEQYF
TRBJ2-7	TRBD1	TRBV6-2/TRBV6-3	-	TGTGCCAGCAGACGGACAGGGGGCGTTTACGAGCAGTACTTC	CASRRTGGVYEQYF
TRBJ2-7	-	TRBV30	-	TGTGCCTGGGCACAGGGTTGGTACGAGCAGTACTTC	CAWAQGWYEQYF
TRBJ2-3	-	TRBV3-1	few	TGTGCCAGCAGCCAGGGGACGGGATCATCCGATACGCAGTATTTT	CASSQGTGSSDTQYF
TRBJ2-3	TRBD2	TRBV20-1	-	TGCAGTGTAAAGGGACTAGCGGGAGGGACAGATACGCAGTATTTT	CSVKGLAGGTDTQYF
TRBJ2-3	TRBD2	TRBV7-9	few	TGTGCCAGCAGCGTCACTAGCGGGAGCACAGATACGCAGTATTTT	CASSVTSGSTDTQYF
TRBJ2-7	TRBD2	TRBV10-3	-	TGTGCCATCAGTGGGGGACTAGCTGGGTACTACGAGCAGTACTTC	CAISGGLAGYYEQYF
TRBJ2-7	-	TRBV29-1	few	TGCAGCGTGGCAAAGGGGCAGGGGCCCTACGAGCAGTACTTC	CSVAKGQGPYEQYF
TRBJ2-5	TRBD2	TRBV20-1	few	TGCAGTGCTAGAGATTCGCGACTAGCGGGTCTTGAGGAGACCCAGTACTTC	CSARDSRLAGLEETQYF
TRBJ1-1	-	TRBV6-1	-	TGTGCCAGCAGTGCATCGCCAGGGAGGTGGACCACTGAAGCTTTCTTT	CASSASPGRWTTEAFF